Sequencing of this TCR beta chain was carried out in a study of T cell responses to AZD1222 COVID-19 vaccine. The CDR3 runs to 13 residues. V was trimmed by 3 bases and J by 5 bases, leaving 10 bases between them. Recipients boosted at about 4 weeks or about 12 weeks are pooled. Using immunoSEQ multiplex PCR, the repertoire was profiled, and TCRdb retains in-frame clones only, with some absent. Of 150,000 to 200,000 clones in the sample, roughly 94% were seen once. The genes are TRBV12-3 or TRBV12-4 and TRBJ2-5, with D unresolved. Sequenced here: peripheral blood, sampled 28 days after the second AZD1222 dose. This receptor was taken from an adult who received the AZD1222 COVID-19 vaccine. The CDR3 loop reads CASSFKYGETQYF. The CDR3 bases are TGTGCCAGCAGTTTCAAATACGGGGAGACCCAGTACTTC.